This TCR beta chain was obtained from a study of T cells of healthy individuals. From the 5' RACE reads, TCRdb called clonotypes with MiXCR, one entry per CDR3 protein. The sample comprises 45,000 to 60,000 distinct CDR3 sequences, roughly 15% of which are singletons, and around 15% rests with the top ten. This clonotype was seen repeatedly, ten times or more. Between the trimmed V and J ends, which lost 2 bases and 2 bases, there was a span of 13 bases. Germline CDR1 and CDR2: MNHEY and SMNVEV (reference sequence). The CDR3 sequence is 15 residues long. The source is a human donor in good health. The genes are TRBV27 and TRBJ2-7; the D gene is possibly TRBD2 (6 bases). CDR3 DNA: TGTGCCAGCAGTTTAGGGCCTAGCGCAGCCTACGAGCAGTACTTC. This codes for CASSLGPSAAYEQYF.